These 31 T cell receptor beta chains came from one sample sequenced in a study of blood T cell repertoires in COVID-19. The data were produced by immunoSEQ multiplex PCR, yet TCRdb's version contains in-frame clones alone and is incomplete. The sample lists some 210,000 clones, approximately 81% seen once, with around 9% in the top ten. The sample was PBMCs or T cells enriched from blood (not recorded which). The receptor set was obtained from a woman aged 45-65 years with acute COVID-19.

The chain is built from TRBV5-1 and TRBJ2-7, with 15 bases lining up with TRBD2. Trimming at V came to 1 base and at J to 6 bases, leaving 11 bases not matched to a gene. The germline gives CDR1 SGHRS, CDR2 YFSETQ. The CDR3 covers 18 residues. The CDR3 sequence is CASSLIGTSGRSPSEQYF. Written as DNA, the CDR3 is TGCGCCAGCAGCTTGATTGGGACTAGCGGGAGGTCGCCCTCCGAGCAGTACTTC.

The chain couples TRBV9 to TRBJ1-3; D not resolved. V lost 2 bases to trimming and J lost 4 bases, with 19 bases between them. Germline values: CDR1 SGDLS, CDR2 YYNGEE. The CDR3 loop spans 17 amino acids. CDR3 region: CASSVAQEVISGNTIYF. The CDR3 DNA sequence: TGTGCCAGCAGCGTGGCCCAGGAGGTCATCTCCGGAAACACCATATATTTT.

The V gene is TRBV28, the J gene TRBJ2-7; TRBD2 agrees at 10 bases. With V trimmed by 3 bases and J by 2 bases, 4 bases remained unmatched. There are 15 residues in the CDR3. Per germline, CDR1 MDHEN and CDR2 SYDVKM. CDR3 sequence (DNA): TGTGCCAGCAGTTTTCTAGCGGGGGATCCCTACGAGCAGTACTTC. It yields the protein CASSFLAGDPYEQYF.

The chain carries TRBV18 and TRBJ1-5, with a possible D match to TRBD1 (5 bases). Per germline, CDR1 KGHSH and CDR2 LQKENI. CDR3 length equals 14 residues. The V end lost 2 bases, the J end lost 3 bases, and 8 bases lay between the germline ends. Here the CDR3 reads CASSPIGDNQPQHF. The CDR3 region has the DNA TGTGCCAGCTCACCAATAGGGGACAATCAGCCCCAGCATTTT.

As DNA, the CDR3 is TGTGCCAGCTGGGTCGGGACAGGGTCCGAGCAGTACTTC. This gives the protein CASWVGTGSEQYF. The chain couples TRBV6-5 to TRBJ2-7, with 9 bases lining up with TRBD1. The ends lost 8 bases at V and 6 bases at J; junction bases unmatched: 8. The CDR3 contains 13 residues. Germline V gene data show CDR1 as MNHEY and CDR2 as SVGAGI.

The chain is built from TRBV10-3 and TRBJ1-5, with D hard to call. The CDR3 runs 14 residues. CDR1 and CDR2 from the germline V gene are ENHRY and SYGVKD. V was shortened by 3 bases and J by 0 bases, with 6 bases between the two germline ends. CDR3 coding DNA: TGTGCCATCAGTGACCAGTATAGCAATCAGCCCCAGCATTTT. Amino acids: CAISDQYSNQPQHF.

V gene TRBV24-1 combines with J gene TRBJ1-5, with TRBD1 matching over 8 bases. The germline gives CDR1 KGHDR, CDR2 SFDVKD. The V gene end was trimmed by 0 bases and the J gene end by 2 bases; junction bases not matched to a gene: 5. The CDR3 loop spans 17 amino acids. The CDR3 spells CATSDLDRGGGNQPQHF. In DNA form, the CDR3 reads TGTGCCACCAGTGATTTGGACAGGGGTGGGGGCAATCAGCCCCAGCATTTT.

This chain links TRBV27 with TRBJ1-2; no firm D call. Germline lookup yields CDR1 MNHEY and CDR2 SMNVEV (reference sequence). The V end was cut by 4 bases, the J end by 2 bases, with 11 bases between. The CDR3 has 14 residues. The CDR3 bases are TGTGCCAGCAGTTCCTCGAACAGAAACTATGGCTACACCTTC. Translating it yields CASSSSNRNYGYTF.

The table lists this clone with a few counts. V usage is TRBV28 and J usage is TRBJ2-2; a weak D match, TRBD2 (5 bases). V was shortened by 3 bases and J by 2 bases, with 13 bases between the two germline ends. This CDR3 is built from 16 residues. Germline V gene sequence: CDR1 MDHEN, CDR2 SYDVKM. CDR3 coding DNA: TGTGCCAGCAGTTTTTACGTGACTAAAAACACCGGGGAGCTGTTTTTT. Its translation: CASSFYVTKNTGELFF.

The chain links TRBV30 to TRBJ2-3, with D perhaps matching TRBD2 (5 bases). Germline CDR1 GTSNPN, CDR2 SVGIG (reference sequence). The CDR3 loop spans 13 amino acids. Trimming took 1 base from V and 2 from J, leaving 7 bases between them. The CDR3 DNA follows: TGTGCCTGGAGTGGAGCGGTCACAGATACGCAGTATTTT. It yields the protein CAWSGAVTDTQYF.

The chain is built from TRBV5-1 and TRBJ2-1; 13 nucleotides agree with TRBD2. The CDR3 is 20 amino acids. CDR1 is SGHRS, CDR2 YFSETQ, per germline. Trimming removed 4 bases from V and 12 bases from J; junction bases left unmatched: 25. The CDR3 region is CASSQDPPGLAGASQMRQFF. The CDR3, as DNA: TGCGCCAGCAGCCAAGACCCCCCCGGACTAGCGGGAGCCAGTCAAATGCGGCAGTTCTTC. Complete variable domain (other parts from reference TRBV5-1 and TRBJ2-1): KAGVTQTPRYLIKTRGQQVTLSCSPISGHRSVSWYQQTPGQGLQFLFEYFSETQRNKGNFPGRFSGRQFSNSRSEMNVSTLELGDSALYLCASSQDPPGLAGASQMRQFFGPGTRLTVL.

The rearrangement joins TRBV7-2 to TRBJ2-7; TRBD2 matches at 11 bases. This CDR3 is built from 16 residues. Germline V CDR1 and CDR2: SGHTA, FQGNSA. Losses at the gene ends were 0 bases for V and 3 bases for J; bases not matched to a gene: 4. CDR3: CASSLAASGGFYEQYF. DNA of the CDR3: TGTGCCAGCAGCTTAGCAGCTAGCGGGGGGTTCTACGAGCAGTACTTC.

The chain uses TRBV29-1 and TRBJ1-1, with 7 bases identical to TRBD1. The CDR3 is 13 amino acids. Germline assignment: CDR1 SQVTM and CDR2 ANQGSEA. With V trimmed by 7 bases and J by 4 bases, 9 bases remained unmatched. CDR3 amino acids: CSGSRQGGTEAFF. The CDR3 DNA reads TGCAGCGGATCAAGACAGGGCGGCACTGAAGCTTTCTTT.

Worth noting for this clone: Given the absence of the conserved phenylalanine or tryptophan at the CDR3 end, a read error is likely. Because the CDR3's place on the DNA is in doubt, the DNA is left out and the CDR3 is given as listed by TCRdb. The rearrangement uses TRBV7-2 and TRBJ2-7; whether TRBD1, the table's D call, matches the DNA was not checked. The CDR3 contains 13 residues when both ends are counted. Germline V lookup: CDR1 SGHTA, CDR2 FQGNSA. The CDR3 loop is CASRGQANGALLL.

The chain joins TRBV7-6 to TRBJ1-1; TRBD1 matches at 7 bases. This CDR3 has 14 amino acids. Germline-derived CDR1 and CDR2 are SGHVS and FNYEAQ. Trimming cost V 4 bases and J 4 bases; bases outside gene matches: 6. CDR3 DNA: TGTGCCAGCAGCTCGTTACAGGGGACCACTGAAGCTTTCTTT. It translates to CASSSLQGTTEAFF. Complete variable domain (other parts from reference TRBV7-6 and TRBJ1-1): GAGVSQSPRYKVTKRGQDVALRCDPISGHVSLYWYRQALGQGPEFLTYFNYEAQQDKSGLPNDRFSAERPEGSISTLTIQRTEQRDSAMYRCASSSLQGTTEAFFGQGTRLTVV.

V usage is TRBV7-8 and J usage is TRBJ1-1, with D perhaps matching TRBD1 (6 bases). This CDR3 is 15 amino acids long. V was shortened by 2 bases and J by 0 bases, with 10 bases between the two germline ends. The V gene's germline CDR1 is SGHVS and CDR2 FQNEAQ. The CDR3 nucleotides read TGTGCCAGCAGCTTAAACAGGGCCATGAACACTGAAGCTTTCTTT. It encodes CASSLNRAMNTEAFF.

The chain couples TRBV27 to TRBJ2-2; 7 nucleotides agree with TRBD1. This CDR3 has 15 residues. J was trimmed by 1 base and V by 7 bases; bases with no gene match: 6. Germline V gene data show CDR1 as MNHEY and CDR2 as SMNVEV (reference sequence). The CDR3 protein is CASTRQGLNTGELFF. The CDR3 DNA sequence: TGTGCCAGCACTCGACAGGGCTTGAACACCGGGGAGCTGTTTTTT.

This CDR3 reads CASSLTRGEEFF. The CDR3 DNA is TGTGCCAGCAGCTTAACTCGGGGGGAGGAGTTCTTC. V usage is TRBV7-2 and J usage is TRBJ2-1; 7 nucleotides match TRBD2. Germline values: CDR1 SGHTA, CDR2 FQGNSA. The CDR3 has 12 amino acids. The J segment lost 14 bases and the V segment lost 2 bases, leaving 6 bases of the junction unmatched.

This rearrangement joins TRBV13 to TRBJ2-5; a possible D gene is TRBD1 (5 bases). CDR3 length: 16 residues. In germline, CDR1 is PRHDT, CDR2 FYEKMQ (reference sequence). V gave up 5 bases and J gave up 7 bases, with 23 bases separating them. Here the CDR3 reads CASSPQGRSLPATQYF. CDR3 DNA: TGTGCCAGCAGCCCTCAGGGCCGGTCACTACCAGCGACCCAGTACTTC.

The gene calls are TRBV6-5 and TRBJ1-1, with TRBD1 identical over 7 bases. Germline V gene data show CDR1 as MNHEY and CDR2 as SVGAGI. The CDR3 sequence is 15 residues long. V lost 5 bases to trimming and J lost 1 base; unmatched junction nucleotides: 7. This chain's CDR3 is CASSPAGTENTEAFF. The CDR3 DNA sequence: TGTGCCAGCAGTCCCGCCGGGACAGAGAACACTGAAGCTTTCTTT.

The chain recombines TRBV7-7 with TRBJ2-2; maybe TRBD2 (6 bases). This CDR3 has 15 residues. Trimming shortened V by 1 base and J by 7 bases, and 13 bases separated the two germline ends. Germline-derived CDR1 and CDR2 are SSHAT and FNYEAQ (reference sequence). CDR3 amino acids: CASSLGSGVDGELFF. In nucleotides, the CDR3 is TGTGCCAGCAGCTTAGGTTCGGGAGTTGACGGGGAGCTGTTTTTT.

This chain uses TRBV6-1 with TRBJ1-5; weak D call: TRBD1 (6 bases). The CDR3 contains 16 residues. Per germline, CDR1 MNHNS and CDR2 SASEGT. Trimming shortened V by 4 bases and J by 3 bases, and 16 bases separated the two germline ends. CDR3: CASSVRTEVNNQPQHF. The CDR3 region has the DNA TGTGCCAGCAGTGTAAGGACAGAGGTCAACAATCAGCCCCAGCATTTT.

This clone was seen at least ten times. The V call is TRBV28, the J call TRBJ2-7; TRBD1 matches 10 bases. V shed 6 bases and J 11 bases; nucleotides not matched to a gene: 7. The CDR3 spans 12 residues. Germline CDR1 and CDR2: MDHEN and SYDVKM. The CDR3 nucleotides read TGTGCCAGCAGAACGGGACAGGGGTCTAAGTACTTC. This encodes CASRTGQGSKYF.

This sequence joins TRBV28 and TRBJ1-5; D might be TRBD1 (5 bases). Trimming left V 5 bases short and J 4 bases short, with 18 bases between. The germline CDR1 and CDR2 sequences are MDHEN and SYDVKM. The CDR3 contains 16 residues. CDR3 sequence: CASSPSPGLGNQPQHF. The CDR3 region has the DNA TGTGCCAGCAGTCCCTCACCGGGACTCGGAAATCAGCCCCAGCATTTT.

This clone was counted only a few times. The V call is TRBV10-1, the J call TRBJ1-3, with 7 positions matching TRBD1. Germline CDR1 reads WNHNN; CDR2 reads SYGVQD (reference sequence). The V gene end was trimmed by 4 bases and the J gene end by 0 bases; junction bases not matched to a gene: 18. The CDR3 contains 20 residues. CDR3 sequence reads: CASSGGSGEGAITSGNTIYF. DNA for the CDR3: TGCGCCAGCAGTGGTGGGTCTGGAGAGGGGGCAATTACCTCTGGAAACACCATATATTTT.

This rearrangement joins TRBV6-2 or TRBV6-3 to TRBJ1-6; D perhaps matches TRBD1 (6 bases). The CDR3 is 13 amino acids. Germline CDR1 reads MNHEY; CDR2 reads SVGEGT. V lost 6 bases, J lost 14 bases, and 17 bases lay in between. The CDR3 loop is CASSETGGRALHF. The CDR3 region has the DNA TGTGCCAGCAGCGAGACAGGAGGGAGGGCCCTCCACTTT.

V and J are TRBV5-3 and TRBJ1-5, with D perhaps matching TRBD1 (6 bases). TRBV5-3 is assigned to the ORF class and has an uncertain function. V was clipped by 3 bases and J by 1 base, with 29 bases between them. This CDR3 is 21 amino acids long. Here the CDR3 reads CARSSRIRGAFWVRSNQPQHF. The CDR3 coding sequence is TGTGCCAGAAGCTCCAGAATTCGGGGGGCCTTTTGGGTTAGGAGCAATCAGCCCCAGCATTTT.

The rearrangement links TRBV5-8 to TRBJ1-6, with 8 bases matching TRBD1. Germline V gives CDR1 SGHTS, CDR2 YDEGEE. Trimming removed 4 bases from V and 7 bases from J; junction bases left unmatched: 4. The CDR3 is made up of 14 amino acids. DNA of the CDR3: TGTGCCAGCAGCCAAGACAGGGGCAATTCACCCCTCCACTTT. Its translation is CASSQDRGNSPLHF.

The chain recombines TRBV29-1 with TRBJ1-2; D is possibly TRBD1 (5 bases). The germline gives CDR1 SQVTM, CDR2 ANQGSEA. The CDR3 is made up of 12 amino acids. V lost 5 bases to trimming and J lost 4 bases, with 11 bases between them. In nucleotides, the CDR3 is TGCAGCGTTCAGGGTTGGATCTATGGCTACACCTTC. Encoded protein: CSVQGWIYGYTF.

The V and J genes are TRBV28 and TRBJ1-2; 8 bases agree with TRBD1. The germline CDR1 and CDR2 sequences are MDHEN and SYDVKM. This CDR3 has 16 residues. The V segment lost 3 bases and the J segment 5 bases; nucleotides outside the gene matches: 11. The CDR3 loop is CASSFAQGAIMYGYTF. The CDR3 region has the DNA TGTGCCAGCAGTTTTGCTCAGGGGGCTATTATGTATGGCTACACCTTC.

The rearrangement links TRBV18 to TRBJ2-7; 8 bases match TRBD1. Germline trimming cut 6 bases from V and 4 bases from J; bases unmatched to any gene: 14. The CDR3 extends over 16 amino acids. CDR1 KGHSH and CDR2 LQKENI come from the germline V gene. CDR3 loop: CASSNLAGQGRYEQYF. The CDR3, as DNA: TGTGCCAGCTCCAACCTCGCAGGACAGGGACGTTACGAGCAGTACTTC.